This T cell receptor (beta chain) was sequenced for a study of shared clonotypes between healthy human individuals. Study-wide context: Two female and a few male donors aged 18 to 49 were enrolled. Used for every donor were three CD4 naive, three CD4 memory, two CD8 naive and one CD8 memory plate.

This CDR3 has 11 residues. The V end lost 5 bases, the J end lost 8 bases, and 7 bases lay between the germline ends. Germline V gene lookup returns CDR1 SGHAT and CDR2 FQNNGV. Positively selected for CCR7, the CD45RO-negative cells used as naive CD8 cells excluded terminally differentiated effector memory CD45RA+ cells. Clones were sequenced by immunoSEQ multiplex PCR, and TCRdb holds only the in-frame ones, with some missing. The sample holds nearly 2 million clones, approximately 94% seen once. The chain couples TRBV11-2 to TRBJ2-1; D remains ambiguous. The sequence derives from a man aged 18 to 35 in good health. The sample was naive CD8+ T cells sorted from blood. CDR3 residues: CASSPGHEQFF. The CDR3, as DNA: TGTGCCAGCAGCCCAGGACATGAGCAGTTCTTC.